The 19 T cell receptor beta chains presented below share a single source sample, sequenced in a study of STAT5B mutations in CD4+ large granular lymphocyte leukemia (dated by TCRdb to between 2021 and 2024). The library was prepared using the immunoSEQ multiplex PCR assay. TCRdb took this table from immuneACCESS and kept in-frame rearrangements with V and J called. Such tables lack part of the clones; where checked against another copy, unresolved V genes explain under half of the gap, and the rest is unexplained. Counted in this sample were 32,000 or so clones; 70% to 90% of them appeared once. The ten largest clones capture less than 3.5% of the sample. Sequenced material: CD4+ T cells from blood buffy coats. The receptors stem from a human donor in good health.

V and J are TRBV29-1 and TRBJ2-2; TRBD1 agrees at 8 bases. CDR3 length equals 15 residues. Trimming removed 7 bases from V and 1 base from J; junction bases left unmatched: 8. Germline CDR1 and CDR2: SQVTM and ANQGSEA. DNA of the CDR3: TGCAGCGCCCAATGGGGACAGGTGAACACCGGGGAGCTGTTTTTT. Translating gives CSAQWGQVNTGELFF.

V is TRBV7-2 and J is TRBJ2-1, with 7 bases fitting TRBD2. CDR3 size: 14 residues. Germline CDR1 reads SGHTA; CDR2 reads FQGNSA. The junction had 9 bases not matched to a gene; V was cut back by 4 bases and J by 9 bases. Here the CDR3 reads CASSYRGGDPEQFF. The CDR3 nucleotides read TGTGCCAGCAGCTACCGTGGGGGGGATCCTGAGCAGTTCTTC.

The chain carries TRBV28 and TRBJ1-2; 9 nucleotides align to TRBD1. The CDR3 has 13 residues. The trim removed 6 bases at V and 8 bases at J, leaving 7 bases unmatched. Germline CDR1 is MDHEN and CDR2 is SYDVKM. This chain's CDR3 is CASSEQGAGGYTF. The CDR3 nucleotides read TGTGCCAGCAGCGAACAGGGGGCGGGGGGCTACACCTTC.

The V gene is TRBV10-3, the J gene TRBJ2-1; 12 bases fit TRBD2. The germline V gene encodes CDR1 ENHRY and CDR2 SYGVKD. The CDR3 runs to 13 residues. J was trimmed by 12 bases and V by 4 bases; bases with no gene match: 4. CDR3 in amino acids: CAISGTSGMPQFF. Here the CDR3 DNA reads TGTGCCATCAGTGGGACTAGCGGGATGCCGCAGTTCTTC.

The genes are TRBV10-1 and TRBJ2-1; unclear D gene. With 7 bases removed from V and 4 bases from J, the gap between germline ends came to 8 bases. CDR3 length: 12 residues. In germline, CDR1 is WNHNN, CDR2 SYGVQD (reference sequence). CDR3 sequence (DNA): TGCGCCAGCAAGGTAGCATACAATGAGCAGTTCTTC. It translates to CASKVAYNEQFF.

The chain is built from TRBV5-1 and TRBJ2-5; 8 bases map to TRBD1. CDR1 SGHRS and CDR2 YFSETQ come from the germline V gene. The CDR3 extends over 17 amino acids. With 4 bases clipped from V and 0 bases from J, the junction kept 11 bases outside the gene matches. CDR3 DNA sequence: TGCGCCAGCAGCCCGGGCAGGGGGCCATCAAACCAAGAGACCCAGTACTTC. It specifies CASSPGRGPSNQETQYF.

In this sample, this clone turned up once. This chain joins TRBV27 and TRBJ2-7; no clear D gene. Germline CDR1 reads MNHEY; CDR2 reads SMNVEV (reference sequence). The CDR3 consists of 14 residues. Trimming took off 3 bases at V and 6 bases at J, with 15 bases between the two ends. DNA of the CDR3: TGTGCCAGCAGTTTTTCAGGTAATCCGGGCGAGCAGTACTTC. This translates into CASSFSGNPGEQYF.

The chain joins TRBV7-6 to TRBJ2-1; the match to TRBD2 covers 7 bases. This CDR3 has 14 amino acids. Germline lookup yields CDR1 SGHVS and CDR2 FNYEAQ. The junction had 11 bases not matched to a gene; V was cut back by 6 bases and J by 9 bases. This CDR3 is CASRLLAEKGEQFF. CDR3 nucleotides: TGTGCCAGCAGATTGCTAGCGGAAAAGGGTGAGCAGTTCTTC. Looking up the rest from reference TRBV7-6 and TRBJ2-1 gives the full variable domain: GAGVSQSPRYKVTKRGQDVALRCDPISGHVSLYWYRQALGQGPEFLTYFNYEAQQDKSGLPNDRFSAERPEGSISTLTIQRTEQRDSAMYRCASRLLAEKGEQFFGPGTRLTVL.

The chain combines TRBV28 with TRBJ2-2; D remains unclear. This CDR3 region has 15 residues. CDR1 and CDR2 from the germline V gene are MDHEN and SYDVKM. The germline V and J ends were trimmed by 7 bases and 2 bases, with 14 bases remaining between them. The CDR3 nucleotides read TGTGCCAGCATGGGTTTCGGACCCAACACCGGGGAGCTGTTTTTT. This codes for CASMGFGPNTGELFF.

The chain couples TRBV5-1 to TRBJ2-6, with 7 bases identical to TRBD2. V gave up 4 bases and J gave up 0 bases; unmatched junction bases: 13. Germline V gene sequence: CDR1 SGHRS, CDR2 YFSETQ. The CDR3 runs 19 residues. The CDR3 DNA sequence: TGCGCCAGCAGCCCGAGAGGGAGGGAGAACCTCTCTGGGGCCAACGTCCTGACTTTC. This translates into CASSPRGRENLSGANVLTF.

The J gene is TRBJ2-5, the V gene TRBV28; a possible D gene is TRBD1 (5 bases). Germline V lookup: CDR1 MDHEN, CDR2 SYDVKM. V gave up 4 bases and J gave up 5 bases, with 14 bases separating them. This CDR3 region has 14 residues. In DNA, the CDR3 is TGTGCCAGCAGTTCGGACCCCCCAGGGGAGACCCAGTACTTC. This translates into CASSSDPPGETQYF.

The chain carries TRBV28 and TRBJ1-1; TRBD1 might be the D (5 bases). CDR3 length: 13 residues. Germline CDR1 MDHEN, CDR2 SYDVKM. Deletions cut 2 bases from V and 6 bases from J, with 10 bases between. The CDR3 region is CASSLPQGAEAFF. As DNA, the CDR3 is TGTGCCAGCAGTTTACCTCAGGGAGCTGAAGCTTTCTTT.

The gene calls are TRBV4-1 and TRBJ2-3; the D gene is possibly TRBD2 (6 bases). V was pared by 0 bases and J by 1 base, with 14 bases between. The length of the CDR3 is 17 residues. Germline V CDR1 and CDR2: MGHRA, YSYEKL. CDR3 in DNA: TGCGCCAGCAGCCAAGATTGGGCGGGATCGGGCACAGATACGCAGTATTTT. Encoded protein: CASSQDWAGSGTDTQYF.

This clone was seen only once. The V call is TRBV27, the J call TRBJ1-1, with D unclear. The V end lost 3 bases, the J end lost 1 base, and 6 bases lay between the germline ends. Germline V gene sequence: CDR1 MNHEY, CDR2 SMNVEV (reference sequence). The length of the CDR3 is 13 residues. Here the CDR3 reads CASSFSGNTEAFF. DNA of the CDR3: TGTGCCAGCAGTTTCAGTGGGAACACTGAAGCTTTCTTT.

This clone was seen just once. This rearrangement joins TRBV7-6 to TRBJ1-3; 8 bases fit TRBD1. Germline values: CDR1 SGHVS, CDR2 FNYEAQ. The CDR3 runs to 16 residues. The ends lost 5 bases at V and 2 bases at J; junction bases unmatched: 8. In nucleotides, the CDR3 is TGTGCCAGCAGCCACCCTGGACAGGGCGCTGGAAACACCATATATTTT. It translates to CASSHPGQGAGNTIYF.

The chain is built from TRBV5-4 and TRBJ2-3; no reliable D call. Trimming removed 0 bases at V and 0 bases at J, with 5 bases between. Germline V gene lookup returns CDR1 SGHNT and CDR2 YYREEE (reference sequence). The CDR3 loop spans 14 amino acids. In nucleotides, the CDR3 is TGTGCCAGCAGCTTGGAGGGTAGCACAGATACGCAGTATTTT. As protein: CASSLEGSTDTQYF. The variable domain in full, completed from reference TRBV5-4 and TRBJ2-3, reads ETGVTQSPTHLIKTRGQQVTLRCSSQSGHNTVSWYQQALGQGPQFIFQYYREEENGRGNFPPRFSGLQFPNYSSELNVNALELDDSALYLCASSLEGSTDTQYFGPGTRLTVL.

The gene calls are TRBV27 and TRBJ2-7; TRBD1 aligns across 10 bases. Germline CDR1 and CDR2: MNHEY and SMNVEV (reference sequence). The CDR3 loop spans 15 amino acids. The V and J ends lost 2 bases and 2 bases, in that order; junction bases with no gene match: 3. CDR3 loop: CASSLHGQGAYEQYF. DNA of the CDR3: TGTGCCAGCAGTTTACACGGACAGGGGGCCTACGAGCAGTACTTC.

The CDR3 region is CASSFQGAGQPQHF. The CDR3 DNA reads TGTGCCAGCAGCTTTCAGGGGGCTGGTCAGCCCCAGCATTTT. The V call is TRBV5-8, the J call TRBJ1-5; 8 bases are shared with TRBD1. The J segment lost 6 bases and the V segment lost 2 bases, leaving 4 bases of the junction unmatched. Germline loops: CDR1 SGHTS, CDR2 YDEGEE. This CDR3 is built from 14 residues. The full variable domain, completed using reference TRBV5-8 and TRBJ1-5, is EAGVTQSPTHLIKTRGQQATLRCSPISGHTSVYWYQQALGLGLQFLLWYDEGEERNRGNFPPRFSGRQFPNYSSELNVNALELEDSALYLCASSFQGAGQPQHFGDGTRLSIL.

The chain combines TRBV2 with TRBJ2-5, with 11 nucleotides matching TRBD2. The germline CDR1 and CDR2 sequences are SNHLY and FYNNEI. Germline trimming cut 1 base from V and 5 bases from J; bases unmatched to any gene: 6. This CDR3 has 16 amino acids. Here the CDR3 DNA reads TGTGCCAGCAGTGAAGGACTAGCGGGGCCCAGGGAGACCCAGTACTTC. It specifies CASSEGLAGPRETQYF.